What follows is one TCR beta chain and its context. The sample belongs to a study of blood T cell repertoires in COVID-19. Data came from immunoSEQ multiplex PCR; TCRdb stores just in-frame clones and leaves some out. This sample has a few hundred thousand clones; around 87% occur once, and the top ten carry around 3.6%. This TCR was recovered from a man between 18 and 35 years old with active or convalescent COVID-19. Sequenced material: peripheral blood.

CDR3 DNA: TGTGCCAGCAGCGTAGGTTCTAGCGGTTACAATGAGCAGTTCTTC. It encodes CASSVGSSGYNEQFF. The rearrangement uses TRBV9 and TRBJ2-1; TRBD2 matches 7 bases. V dropped 0 bases and J dropped 4; count of bases not matched to a gene: 4. The CDR3 runs 15 residues. Germline V gene data show CDR1 as SGDLS and CDR2 as YYNGEE.